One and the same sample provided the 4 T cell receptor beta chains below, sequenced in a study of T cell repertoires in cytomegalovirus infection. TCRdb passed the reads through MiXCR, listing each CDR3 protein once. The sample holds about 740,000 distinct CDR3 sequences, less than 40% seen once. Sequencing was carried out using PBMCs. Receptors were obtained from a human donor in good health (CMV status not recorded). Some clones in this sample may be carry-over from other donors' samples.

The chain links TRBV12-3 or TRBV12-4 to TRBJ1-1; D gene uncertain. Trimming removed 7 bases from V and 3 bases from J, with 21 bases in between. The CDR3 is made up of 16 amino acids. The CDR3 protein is CASTTLRGKRDTEAFF. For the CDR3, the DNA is TGTGCCAGCACTACTCTTCGGGGTAAAAGGGACACTGAAGCTTTCTTT.

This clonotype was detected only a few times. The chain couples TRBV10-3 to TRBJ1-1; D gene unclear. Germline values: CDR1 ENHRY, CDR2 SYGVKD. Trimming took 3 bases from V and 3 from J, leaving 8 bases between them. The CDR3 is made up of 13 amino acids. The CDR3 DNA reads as TGTGCCATCAGTGAAGCGGCTCACACTGAAGCTTTCTTT. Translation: CAISEAAHTEAFF.

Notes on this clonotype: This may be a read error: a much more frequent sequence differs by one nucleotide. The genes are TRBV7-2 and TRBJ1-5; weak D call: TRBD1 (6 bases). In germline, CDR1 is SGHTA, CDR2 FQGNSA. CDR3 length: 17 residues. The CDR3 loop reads CVSSLAGRVSGDQPQHF. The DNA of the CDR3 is TGTGTCAGCAGCTTAGCCGGCCGGGTGTCAGGGGATCAGCCCCAGCATTTT. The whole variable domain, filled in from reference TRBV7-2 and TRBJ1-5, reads GAGVSQSPSNKVTEKGKDVELRCDPISGHTALYWYRQSLGQGLEFLIYFQGNSAPDKSGLPSDRFSAERTGGSVSTLTIQRTQQEDSAVYLCVSSLAGRVSGDQPQHFGDGTRLSIL.

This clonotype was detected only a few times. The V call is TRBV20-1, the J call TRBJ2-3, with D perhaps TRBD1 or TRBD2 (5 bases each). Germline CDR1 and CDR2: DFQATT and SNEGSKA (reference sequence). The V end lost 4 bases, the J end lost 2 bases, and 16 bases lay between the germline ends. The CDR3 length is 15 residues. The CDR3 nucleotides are TGCAGTGCTATCAGTGGCTGGGGACCCACAGATACGCAGTATTTT. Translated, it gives CSAISGWGPTDTQYF.